The 30 T cell receptor beta chains below come from one sample, sequenced in a study of T cells in Graves' hyperthyroidism and ophthalmopathy. Researchers took RNA transcripts and amplified the TCR beta CDR3 regions from them. A set of HTBI primers served as the primers for a first-round RT-PCR of the TCR CDR3. MiXCR, applied by TCRdb to the multiplex PCR reads, yields one record per CDR3 protein. The data contain fewer than 300,000 distinct CDR3 sequences, 20% to 30% of them seen just once; the ten biggest clones take up about 30%. Sequenced input: blood. Receptor source: a man aged 40-49 years with Graves' hyperthyroidism that later progressed to Graves' ophthalmopathy.

This chain joins TRBV18 and TRBJ2-4, with 10 bases aligning to TRBD2. CDR1 and CDR2 from the germline V gene are KGHSH and LQKENI. The CDR3 runs to 18 residues. Losses at the gene ends were 3 bases for V and 7 bases for J; bases not matched to a gene: 15. The CDR3 bases are TGTGCCAGCTCACCTTTGCAGAGTAGCGGGAGGACCCAGAACATTCAGTACTTC. As protein: CASSPLQSSGRTQNIQYF.

This clonotype was recorded many times. The chain is built from TRBV9 and TRBJ2-5; 10 nucleotides align to TRBD2. Germline V gives CDR1 SGDLS, CDR2 YYNGEE. The V segment lost 3 bases and the J segment 4 bases; nucleotides outside the gene matches: 9. This CDR3 has 16 amino acids. CDR3 sequence: CASSGSGRAETETQYF. Written as DNA, the CDR3 is TGTGCCAGCAGCGGGAGCGGGAGGGCCGAGACAGAGACCCAGTACTTC.

This clonotype was counted a few times. The chain employs TRBV6-2 or TRBV6-3 and TRBJ2-2; D is ambiguous. Per germline, CDR1 MNHEY and CDR2 SVGEGT. The CDR3 is 15 residues long. Trimming took off 2 bases at V and 4 bases at J, with 11 bases between the two ends. The CDR3 DNA reads TGTGCCAGCAGTTACCAGACCCGATTCACCGGGGAGCTGTTTTTT. Its translation is CASSYQTRFTGELFF.

This chain links TRBV28 with TRBJ1-5; D perhaps matches TRBD1 (6 bases). The CDR3 runs 15 residues. The V gene's germline CDR1 is MDHEN and CDR2 SYDVKM. V shed 5 bases and J shed 3 bases, with 14 bases lying between them. The CDR3 spells CASSGVTGNNQPQHF. The CDR3 region has the DNA TGTGCCAGCAGTGGAGTAACAGGGAACAATCAGCCCCAGCATTTT.

The chain joins TRBV12-3 or TRBV12-4 to TRBJ1-3; D call uncertain. Trimming removed 4 bases at V and 0 bases at J, with 13 bases between. The CDR3 has 16 amino acids. The CDR3 bases are TGTGCCAGCAGTTCCTCCGGGGAAACCTCTGGAAACACCATATATTTT. Encoded protein: CASSSSGETSGNTIYF.

This clonotype was recorded at least ten times. The V gene is TRBV7-2, the J gene TRBJ1-1; TRBD1 might be the D (6 bases). The CDR3 length is 13 residues. Per germline, CDR1 SGHTA and CDR2 FQGNSA. Trimming took off 5 bases at V and 3 bases at J, with 10 bases between the two ends. CDR3 in amino acids: CASSQDSYTEAFF. CDR3 DNA sequence: TGTGCCAGCAGCCAGGACAGCTACACTGAAGCTTTCTTT. The full variable domain, completed using reference TRBV7-2 and TRBJ1-1, is GAGVSQSPSNKVTEKGKDVELRCDPISGHTALYWYRQSLGQGLEFLIYFQGNSAPDKSGLPSDRFSAERTGGSVSTLTIQRTQQEDSAVYLCASSQDSYTEAFFGQGTRLTVV.

This clonotype was seen at least ten times. V and J are TRBV28 and TRBJ2-4; the match to TRBD2 covers 13 bases. Germline trimming cut 4 bases from V and 0 bases from J; bases unmatched to any gene: 3. Per germline, CDR1 MDHEN and CDR2 SYDVKM. This CDR3 has 17 amino acids. The CDR3 DNA sequence: TGTGCCAGCAGTTCCACTAGCGGGGGGGGAGCCAAAAACATTCAGTACTTC. It encodes CASSSTSGGGAKNIQYF.

This clonotype appeared a few times. This CDR3 reads CASSPVQGGGYTF. The CDR3 region has the DNA TGTGCCAGCAGCCCGGTGCAGGGTGGCGGCTACACCTTC. This rearrangement joins TRBV3-1 to TRBJ1-2; D is perhaps TRBD1 (5 bases). V was clipped by 4 bases and J by 8 bases, with 14 bases between them. Germline V gene data show CDR1 as LGHDT and CDR2 as YNNKEL (reference sequence). The CDR3 spans 13 residues.

Ten or more counts support this clonotype. It is unclear where the CDR3 begins or ends on the DNA, so no DNA is shown, and the CDR3 is as TCRdb lists it. The chain combines TRBV28 with TRBJ1-3; the D segment call TRBD1 is taken from the table without a DNA check. Germline V gene lookup returns CDR1 MDHEN and CDR2 SYDVKM. The CDR3 is 13 residues long, ends included. The CDR3 sequence: CASSSGQGNTIYF.

This clonotype came up many times. This chain connects TRBV28 to TRBJ2-7, with 7 bases lining up with TRBD1. The CDR3 is made up of 13 amino acids. After removal of 8 bases from V and 3 bases from J, the junction contained 7 bases not matched to a gene. Germline CDR1 is MDHEN and CDR2 is SYDVKM. The CDR3 nucleotides read TGTGCCAGCCGACAGGGAAATAGCTACGAGCAGTACTTC. This sequence encodes CASRQGNSYEQYF.

In this sample, this clonotype turned up a few times. The gene calls are TRBV5-5 and TRBJ2-7; D is undetermined. Looked up from germline, CDR1 is SGHKS and CDR2 is YYEKEE (reference sequence). The CDR3 consists of 13 residues. The germline V and J ends were trimmed by 0 bases and 4 bases, with 8 bases remaining between them. CDR3 amino acids: CASSLVQTYEQYF. DNA for the CDR3: TGTGCCAGCAGCTTGGTCCAAACGTACGAGCAGTACTTC.

This clonotype appeared many times. The chain carries TRBV28 and TRBJ1-2; D remains unclear. Germline CDR1 MDHEN, CDR2 SYDVKM. V lost 6 bases to trimming and J lost 6 bases, with 11 bases between them. This CDR3 comprises 12 residues. CDR3 amino acids: CASSPYAHGYTF. The DNA of the CDR3 is TGTGCCAGCAGCCCTTATGCCCATGGCTACACCTTC.

V gene TRBV20-1 combines with J gene TRBJ2-7; 8 bases are a match to TRBD2. The length of the CDR3 is 14 residues. Trimming took 1 base from V and 4 from J; bases not matched to a gene: 6. The germline CDR1 and CDR2 sequences are DFQATT and SNEGSKA (reference sequence). CDR3 amino acids: CSARGRAGEYEQYF. DNA of the CDR3: TGCAGTGCTAGAGGGCGAGCGGGAGAATACGAGCAGTACTTC.

This clonotype appeared many times. The rearrangement joins TRBV7-2 to TRBJ2-1; TRBD1 or TRBD2 may be the D gene (7 bases each). Germline values: CDR1 SGHTA, CDR2 FQGNSA. V was cut by 10 bases and J by 8 bases, with 21 bases left in between. The CDR3 contains 14 residues. The CDR3 nucleotides read TGTGCCATCAGGGGGGGCGGGAGCTCCTATGAGCAGTTCTTC. This codes for CAIRGGGSSYEQFF.

The chain recombines TRBV19 with TRBJ1-1; D unresolved. V was clipped by 6 bases and J by 2 bases, with 7 bases between them. Germline CDR1 and CDR2: LNHDA and SQIVND (reference sequence). This CDR3 has 12 residues. The CDR3 is CASRAPNTEAFF. CDR3 coding DNA: TGTGCCAGTAGGGCACCCAACACTGAAGCTTTCTTT.

This clonotype was recorded many times. The chain has TRBV5-1 and TRBJ2-7; D gene uncertain. Looked up from germline, CDR1 is SGHRS and CDR2 is YFSETQ. The CDR3 has 13 residues. V shed 0 bases and J shed 5 bases, with 9 bases lying between them. The CDR3 DNA reads TGCGCCAGCAGCTTGGTACCTGCCAACGAGCAGTACTTC. Protein product: CASSLVPANEQYF.

This clonotype was counted many times. The chain couples TRBV6-5 to TRBJ2-5; 8 bases line up with TRBD1. Per the germline V gene, CDR1 is MNHEY and CDR2 is SVGAGI. The CDR3 is made up of 15 amino acids. The trim removed 6 bases at V and 5 bases at J, leaving 11 bases unmatched. The CDR3 sequence is CASRTPTGVVETQYF. The CDR3 coding sequence is TGTGCCAGCAGGACCCCGACAGGGGTAGTTGAGACCCAGTACTTC.

The J gene is TRBJ1-5, the V gene TRBV7-8; D is unresolved. V was cut by 5 bases and J by 4 bases, with 9 bases left in between. The CDR3 runs to 13 residues. Germline V gene data show CDR1 as SGHVS and CDR2 as FQNEAQ. CDR3 sequence: CASSLKVNQPQHF. CDR3 sequence (DNA): TGTGCCAGCAGCCTCAAGGTAAATCAGCCCCAGCATTTT.

The V and J genes are TRBV30 and TRBJ1-6; 7 bases align to TRBD1. With 3 bases clipped from V and 0 bases from J, the junction kept 8 bases outside the gene matches. From germline, CDR1 is GTSNPN and CDR2 SVGIG (reference sequence). CDR3 length: 17 residues. The chain's CDR3 is CAWSPDRPSSYNSPLHF. In DNA form, the CDR3 reads TGTGCCTGGAGCCCGGACAGGCCGAGCTCCTATAATTCACCCCTCCACTTT.

This clonotype was recorded at least ten times. This chain uses TRBV20-1 with TRBJ2-7; 10 nucleotides match TRBD2. The CDR3 is made up of 15 amino acids. CDR1 and CDR2 (germline): DFQATT, SNEGSKA (reference sequence). After removal of 0 bases from V and 0 bases from J, the junction contained 2 bases not matched to a gene. The CDR3 sequence: CSARDPSGSSYEQYF. The DNA for the CDR3 is TGCAGTGCTAGAGATCCTAGCGGGAGCTCCTACGAGCAGTACTTC.

There are many counts of this clonotype. The chain is built from TRBV5-5 and TRBJ2-7, with 7 positions matching TRBD2. V lost 4 bases, J lost 6 bases, and 7 bases stayed unmatched. Germline V gene lookup returns CDR1 SGHKS and CDR2 YYEKEE (reference sequence). This CDR3 contains 13 residues. The CDR3 region has the DNA TGTGCCAGCAGCGAACCGGGACTATTCGAGCAGTACTTC. Its protein is CASSEPGLFEQYF.

This clonotype was seen more than once but under ten times. This may be a read error, as it is one base from a much larger clone. The chain links TRBV12-5 to TRBJ2-5, with D possibly matching TRBD2 (5 bases). V gave up 4 bases and J gave up 9 bases, with 6 bases separating them. The CDR3 sequence is 10 residues long. Germline V gene lookup returns CDR1 LGHNT and CDR2 FRNRAP. CDR3 residues: CASGSEAQYF. CDR3 coding DNA: TGTGCTAGTGGTTCGGAGGCCCAGTACTTC.

This clonotype occurred many times. V and J are TRBV7-9 and TRBJ2-2, with TRBD1 matching over 9 bases. The germline CDR1 and CDR2 sequences are SEHNR and FQNEAQ (reference sequence). There are 15 residues in the CDR3. The junction had 3 bases not matched to a gene; V was cut back by 4 bases and J by 3 bases. The DNA for the CDR3 is TGTGCCAGCAGCTCCCGGACAGGGGACACCGGGGAGCTGTTTTTT. This encodes CASSSRTGDTGELFF.

This clonotype was found many times. The chain has TRBV28 and TRBJ2-5; 9 positions agree with TRBD2. The V gene's germline CDR1 is MDHEN and CDR2 SYDVKM. The V segment lost 7 bases and the J segment 5 bases; nucleotides outside the gene matches: 11. The CDR3 extends over 15 amino acids. The CDR3 bases are TGTGCCAGCACCCCCTTAGCGGGAGAAACTGAGACCCAGTACTTC. Amino acids: CASTPLAGETETQYF.

DNA for the CDR3: TGTGCCAGCAGTTTGGAGTTAGCAGAGACCCAGTACTTC. The encoded protein is CASSLELAETQYF. The J gene is TRBJ2-5, the V gene TRBV28; no definite D call. CDR1 is MDHEN, CDR2 SYDVKM, per germline. V lost 3 bases and J 4 bases, leaving 9 bases between the germline ends. The CDR3 is made up of 13 amino acids.

This chain uses TRBV28 with TRBJ2-5; 7 bases match TRBD1. CDR3 size: 15 residues. J gave up 5 bases and V 4 bases, and 10 bases lay outside the gene matches. In germline, CDR1 is MDHEN, CDR2 SYDVKM. The CDR3 bases are TGTGCCAGCAGTTACCGACAGGGTGTACGGGAGACCCAGTACTTC. This gives the protein CASSYRQGVRETQYF. Filled out from reference TRBV28 and TRBJ2-5, the complete variable domain reads DVKVTQSSRYLVKRTGEKVFLECVQDMDHENMFWYRQDPGLGLRLIYFSYDVKMKEKGDIPEGYSVSREKKERFSLILESASTNQTSMYLCASSYRQGVRETQYFGPGTRLLVL.

This clonotype was observed many times. The chain has TRBV6-5 and TRBJ1-1; D gene ambiguous. Trimming took 2 bases from V and 1 from J, leaving 5 bases between them. This CDR3 is built from 13 residues. Germline V gives CDR1 MNHEY, CDR2 SVGAGI. The CDR3 DNA is TGTGCCAGCAGTTACCAGAGGAACACTGAAGCTTTCTTT. Protein: CASSYQRNTEAFF.

The V call is TRBV5-1, the J call TRBJ1-1; no reliable D call. Trimming removed 1 base from V and 2 bases from J, with 9 bases in between. Germline-derived CDR1 and CDR2 are SGHRS and YFSETQ. The CDR3 is made up of 14 amino acids. This CDR3 is CASSLRVSNTEAFF. In DNA form, the CDR3 reads TGCGCCAGCAGCTTGAGAGTCAGCAACACTGAAGCTTTCTTT.

This clonotype was detected once. The chain uses TRBV6-1 and TRBJ2-4; D is unclear. V was trimmed by 6 bases and J by 1 base, leaving 13 bases between them. This CDR3 is built from 15 residues. CDR1 and CDR2 from the germline V gene are MNHNS and SASEGT. CDR3: CASRTPLGAKNIQYF. The CDR3 region has the DNA TGTGCCAGCAGAACCCCGCTAGGCGCCAAAAACATTCAGTACTTC.

This chain joins TRBV27 and TRBJ1-1; D ambiguous. The CDR3 contains 13 residues. Germline V gene lookup returns CDR1 MNHEY and CDR2 SMNVEV (reference sequence). V lost 3 bases, J lost 5 bases, and 10 bases lay in between. As DNA, the CDR3 is TGTGCCAGCAGTTTCACGGTTGGGACTGAAGCTTTCTTT. Translated: CASSFTVGTEAFF.